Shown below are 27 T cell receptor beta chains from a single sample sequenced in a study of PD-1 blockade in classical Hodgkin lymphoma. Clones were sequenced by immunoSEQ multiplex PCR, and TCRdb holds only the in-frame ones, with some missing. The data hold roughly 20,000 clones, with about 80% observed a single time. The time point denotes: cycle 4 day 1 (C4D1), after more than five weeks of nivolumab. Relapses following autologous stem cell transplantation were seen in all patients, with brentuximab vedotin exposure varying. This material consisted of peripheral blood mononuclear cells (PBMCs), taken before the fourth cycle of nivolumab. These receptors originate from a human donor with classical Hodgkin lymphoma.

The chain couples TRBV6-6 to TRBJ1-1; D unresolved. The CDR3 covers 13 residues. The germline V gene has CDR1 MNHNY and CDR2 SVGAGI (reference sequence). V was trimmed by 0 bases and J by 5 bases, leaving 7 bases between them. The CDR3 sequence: CASSYSIETEAFF. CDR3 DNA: TGTGCCAGCAGTTACTCGATAGAGACTGAAGCTTTCTTT.

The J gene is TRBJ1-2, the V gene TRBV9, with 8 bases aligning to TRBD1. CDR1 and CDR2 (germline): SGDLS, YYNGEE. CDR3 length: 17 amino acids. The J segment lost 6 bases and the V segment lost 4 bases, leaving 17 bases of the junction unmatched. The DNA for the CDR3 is TGTGCCAGCAGCCTCACGACAGGGGCATTGAGGGCGGATGGCTACACCTTC. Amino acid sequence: CASSLTTGALRADGYTF. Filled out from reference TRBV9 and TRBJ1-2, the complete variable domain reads DSGVTQTPKHLITATGQRVTLRCSPRSGDLSVYWYQQSLDQGLQFLIQYYNGEERAKGNILERFSAQQFPDLHSELNLSSLELGDSALYFCASSLTTGALRADGYTFGSGTRLTVV.

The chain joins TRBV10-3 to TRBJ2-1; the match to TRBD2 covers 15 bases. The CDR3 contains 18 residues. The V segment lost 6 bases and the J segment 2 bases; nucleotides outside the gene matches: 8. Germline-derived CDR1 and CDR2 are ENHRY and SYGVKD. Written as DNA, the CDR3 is TGTGCCATCAGGGGGGGACTAGCGGGAGGTAGGGCCTACAATGAGCAGTTCTTC. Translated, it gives CAIRGGLAGGRAYNEQFF.

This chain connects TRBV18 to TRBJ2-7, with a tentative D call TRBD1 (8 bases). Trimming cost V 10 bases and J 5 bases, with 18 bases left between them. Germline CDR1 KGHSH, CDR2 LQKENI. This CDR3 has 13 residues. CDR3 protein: CATRTGGVDEQYF. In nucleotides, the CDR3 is TGTGCCACCCGAACAGGGGGGGTGGACGAGCAGTACTTC.

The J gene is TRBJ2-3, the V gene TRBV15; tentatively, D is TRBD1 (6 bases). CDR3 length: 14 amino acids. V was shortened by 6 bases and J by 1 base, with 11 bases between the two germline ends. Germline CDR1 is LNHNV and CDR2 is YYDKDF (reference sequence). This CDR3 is CATSESGGTDTQYF. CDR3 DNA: TGTGCCACCAGTGAATCAGGGGGCACAGATACGCAGTATTTT.

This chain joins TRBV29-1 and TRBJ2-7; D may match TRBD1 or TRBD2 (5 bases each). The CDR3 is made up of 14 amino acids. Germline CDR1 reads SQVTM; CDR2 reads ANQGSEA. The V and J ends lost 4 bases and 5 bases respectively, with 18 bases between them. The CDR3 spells CSVAGTVYTHEQYF. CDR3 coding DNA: TGCAGCGTTGCAGGGACGGTTTATACCCACGAGCAGTACTTC.

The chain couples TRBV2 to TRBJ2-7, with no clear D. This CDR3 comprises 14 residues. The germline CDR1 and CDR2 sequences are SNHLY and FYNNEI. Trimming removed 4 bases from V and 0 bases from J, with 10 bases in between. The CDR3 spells CASSVQPFSYEQYF. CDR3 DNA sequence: TGTGCCAGCAGTGTACAGCCGTTCTCCTACGAGCAGTACTTC.

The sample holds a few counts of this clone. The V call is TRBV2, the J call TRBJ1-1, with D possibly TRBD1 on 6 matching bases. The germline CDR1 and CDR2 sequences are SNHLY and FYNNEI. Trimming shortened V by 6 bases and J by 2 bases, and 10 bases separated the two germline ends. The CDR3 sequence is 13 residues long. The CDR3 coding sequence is TGTGCCAGCAGGAGGACAGTCAACACTGAAGCTTTCTTT. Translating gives CASRRTVNTEAFF.

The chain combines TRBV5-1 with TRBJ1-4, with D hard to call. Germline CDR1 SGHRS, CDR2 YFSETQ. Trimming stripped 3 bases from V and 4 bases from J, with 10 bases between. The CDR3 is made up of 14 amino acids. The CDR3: CASSSDGGNEKLFF. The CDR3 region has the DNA TGCGCCAGCAGCTCGGACGGCGGTAATGAAAAACTGTTTTTT.

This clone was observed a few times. CDR3 in DNA: TGTGCCAGCAGCTGGGGGACAGGGTCAAATGAGCAGTTCTTC. Encoded protein: CASSWGTGSNEQFF. The chain combines TRBV5-6 with TRBJ2-1; 9 positions agree with TRBD1. CDR3 size: 14 residues. Germline V CDR1 and CDR2: SGHDT, YYEEEE. J gave up 7 bases and V 3 bases, and 5 bases lay outside the gene matches. The whole variable domain, filled in from reference TRBV5-6 and TRBJ2-1, reads DAGVTQSPTHLIKTRGQQVTLRCSPKSGHDTVSWYQQALGQGPQFIFQYYEEEERQRGNFPDRFSGHQFPNYSSELNVNALLLGDSALYLCASSWGTGSNEQFFGPGTRLTVL.

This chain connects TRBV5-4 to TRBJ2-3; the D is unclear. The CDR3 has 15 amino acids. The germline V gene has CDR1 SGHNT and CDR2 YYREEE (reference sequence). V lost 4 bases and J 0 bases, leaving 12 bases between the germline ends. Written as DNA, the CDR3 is TGTGCCAGCAGCCCACTAACAAGGAGCACAGATACGCAGTATTTT. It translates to CASSPLTRSTDTQYF.

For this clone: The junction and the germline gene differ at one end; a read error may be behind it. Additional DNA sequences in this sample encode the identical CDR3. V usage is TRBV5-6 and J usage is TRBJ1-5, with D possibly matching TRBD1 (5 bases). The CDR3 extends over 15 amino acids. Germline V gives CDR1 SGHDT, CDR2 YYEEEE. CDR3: CASSLREWGNQPQHF. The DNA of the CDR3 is TGTGCCAGCAGCCTCCGAGAATGGGGCAATCAGCCCCAGCACTTT.

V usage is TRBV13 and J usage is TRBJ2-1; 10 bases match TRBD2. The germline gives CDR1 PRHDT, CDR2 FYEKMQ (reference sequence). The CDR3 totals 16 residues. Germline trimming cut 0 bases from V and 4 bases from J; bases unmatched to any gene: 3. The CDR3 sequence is CASSLGRTSGYNEQFF. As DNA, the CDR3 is TGTGCCAGCAGCTTAGGGAGGACTAGCGGATACAATGAGCAGTTCTTC.

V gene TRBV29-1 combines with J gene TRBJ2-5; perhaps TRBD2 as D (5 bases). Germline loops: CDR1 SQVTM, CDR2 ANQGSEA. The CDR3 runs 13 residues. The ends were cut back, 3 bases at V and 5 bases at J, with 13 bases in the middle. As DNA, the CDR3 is TGCAGCGTTGATTTAGGCGGGCTTGAGACCCAGTACTTC. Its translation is CSVDLGGLETQYF.

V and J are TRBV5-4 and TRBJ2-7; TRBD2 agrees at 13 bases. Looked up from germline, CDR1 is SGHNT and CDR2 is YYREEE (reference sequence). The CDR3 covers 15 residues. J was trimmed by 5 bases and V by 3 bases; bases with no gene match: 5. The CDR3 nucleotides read TGTGCCAGCAGCTCCTGGACTAGCGGGAGCAACGAGCAGTACTTC. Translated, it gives CASSSWTSGSNEQYF.

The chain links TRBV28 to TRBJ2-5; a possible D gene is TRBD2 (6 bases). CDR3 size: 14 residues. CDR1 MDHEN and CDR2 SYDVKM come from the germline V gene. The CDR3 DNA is TGTGCAACCGCGCGGGCAGGAGGGTTGTTGACCCAGTACTTC. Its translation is CATARAGGLLTQYF.

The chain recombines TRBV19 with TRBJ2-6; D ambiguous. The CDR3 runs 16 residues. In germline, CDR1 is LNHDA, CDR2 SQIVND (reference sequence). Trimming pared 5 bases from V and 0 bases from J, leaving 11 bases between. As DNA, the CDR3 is TGTGCCAGTAGTTTACTCTCCTCCTCTGGGGCCAACGTCCTGACTTTC. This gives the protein CASSLLSSSGANVLTF.

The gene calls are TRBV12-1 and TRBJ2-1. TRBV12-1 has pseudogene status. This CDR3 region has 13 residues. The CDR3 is CASSPNTYNEQFF. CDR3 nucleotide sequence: TGTGCCAGCAGCCCCAATACCTACAATGAGCAGTTCTTC.

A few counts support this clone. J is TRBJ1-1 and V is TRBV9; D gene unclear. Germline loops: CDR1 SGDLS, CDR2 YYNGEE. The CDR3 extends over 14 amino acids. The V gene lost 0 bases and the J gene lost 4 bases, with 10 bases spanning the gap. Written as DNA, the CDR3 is TGTGCCAGCAGCGTAGTTTCAGGCCGCACTGAAGCTTTCTTT. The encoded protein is CASSVVSGRTEAFF. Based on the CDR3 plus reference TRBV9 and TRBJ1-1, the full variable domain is DSGVTQTPKHLITATGQRVTLRCSPRSGDLSVYWYQQSLDQGLQFLIQYYNGEERAKGNILERFSAQQFPDLHSELNLSSLELGDSALYFCASSVVSGRTEAFFGQGTRLTVV.

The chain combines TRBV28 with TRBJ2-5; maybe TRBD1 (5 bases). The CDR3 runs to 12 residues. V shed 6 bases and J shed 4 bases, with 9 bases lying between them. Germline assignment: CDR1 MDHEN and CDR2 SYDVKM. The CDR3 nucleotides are TGTGCCAGCAGGACAGCCCTAGAGACCCAGTACTTC. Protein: CASRTALETQYF.

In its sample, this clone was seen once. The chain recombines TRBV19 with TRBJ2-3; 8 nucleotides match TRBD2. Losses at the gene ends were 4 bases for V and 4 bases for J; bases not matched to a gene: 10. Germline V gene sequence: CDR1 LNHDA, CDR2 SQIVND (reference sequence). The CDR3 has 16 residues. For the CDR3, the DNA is TGTGCCAGTAGTAGCCCAATCGGGAGGGGATCAGATACGCAGTATTTT. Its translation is CASSSPIGRGSDTQYF.

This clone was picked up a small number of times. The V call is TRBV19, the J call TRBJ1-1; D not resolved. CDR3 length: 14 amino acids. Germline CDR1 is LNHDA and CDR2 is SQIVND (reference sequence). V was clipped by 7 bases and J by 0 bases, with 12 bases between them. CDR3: CASNSAGMNTEAFF. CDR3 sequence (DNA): TGTGCCAGTAACTCGGCGGGGATGAACACTGAAGCTTTCTTT.

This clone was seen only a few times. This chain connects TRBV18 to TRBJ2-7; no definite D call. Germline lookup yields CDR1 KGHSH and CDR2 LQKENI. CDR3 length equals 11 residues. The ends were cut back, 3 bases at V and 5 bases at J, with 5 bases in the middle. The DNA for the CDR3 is TGTGCCAGCTCACCGGGCGACGAGCAGTACTTC. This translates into CASSPGDEQYF.

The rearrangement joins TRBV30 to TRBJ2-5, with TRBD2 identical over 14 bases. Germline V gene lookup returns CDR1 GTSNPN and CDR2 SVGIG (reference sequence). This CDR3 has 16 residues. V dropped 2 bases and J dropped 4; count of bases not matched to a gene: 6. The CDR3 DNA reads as TGTGCCTGGAGTCCCGGGACTAGCGGGAGATTAGAGACCCAGTACTTC. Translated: CAWSPGTSGRLETQYF.

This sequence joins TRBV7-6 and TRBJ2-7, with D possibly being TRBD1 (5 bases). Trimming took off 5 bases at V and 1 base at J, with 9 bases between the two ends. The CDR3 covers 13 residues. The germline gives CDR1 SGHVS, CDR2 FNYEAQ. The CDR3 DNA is TGTGCCAGCAGCCCAGACAGTTCCTACGAGCAGTACTTC. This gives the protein CASSPDSSYEQYF.

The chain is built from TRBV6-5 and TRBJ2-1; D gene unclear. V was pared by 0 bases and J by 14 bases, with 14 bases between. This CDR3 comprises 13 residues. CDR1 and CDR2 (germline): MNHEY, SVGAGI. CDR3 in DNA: TGTGCCAGCAGTTACTCCCCGACCGACATAGAGTTCTTC. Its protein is CASSYSPTDIEFF.

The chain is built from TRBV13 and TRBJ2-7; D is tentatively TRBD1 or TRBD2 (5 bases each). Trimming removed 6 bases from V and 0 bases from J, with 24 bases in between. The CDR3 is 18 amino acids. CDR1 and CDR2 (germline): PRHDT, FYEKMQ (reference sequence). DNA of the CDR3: TGTGCCAGCAGTCCGACTGTCAACCGGGGCGCGAACTCCTACGAGCAGTACTTC. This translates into CASSPTVNRGANSYEQYF.